These 10 T cell receptor beta chains were all obtained from the same sample, sequenced in a study of blood T cell repertoires in COVID-19. TCRdb's table, derived via immunoSEQ multiplex PCR, lists solely in-frame clones and lacks some. The data hold 220,000 or so clones, with 84% observed a single time. Input material: PBMCs or T cells enriched from blood (not recorded which). The receptors were sampled from a woman in her thirties or forties who had recovered from COVID-19.

A note on this clone: This clone may be a read error of a much larger clone one base away. The V gene is TRBV7-3, the J gene TRBJ1-6, with D unresolved. The CDR3 runs to 13 residues. Germline V gene data show CDR1 as SGHTA and CDR2 as FQGTGA. V gave up 2 bases and J gave up 7 bases, with 6 bases separating them. CDR3 in DNA: TGTGCCAGCAGCTTAGGGAGGAATTCACCCCTCCACTTT. Encoded protein: CASSLGRNSPLHF.

This chain connects TRBV5-4 to TRBJ1-2; the D gene is possibly TRBD1 (5 bases). CDR1 SGHNT and CDR2 YYREEE come from the germline V gene (reference sequence). The CDR3 is made up of 13 amino acids. The V gene lost 5 bases and the J gene lost 5 bases, with 13 bases spanning the gap. CDR3 nucleotides: TGTGCCAGCAGGGAGCAGGGTCTGTATGGCTACACCTTC. This sequence encodes CASREQGLYGYTF.

This chain connects TRBV14 to TRBJ2-1, with D possibly TRBD1 on 5 matching bases. The CDR3 contains 17 residues. Germline CDR1 SGHDN, CDR2 FVKESK. The ends were cut back, 0 bases at V and 2 bases at J, with 14 bases in the middle. As DNA, the CDR3 is TGTGCCAGCAGCCAAGATAGGGGAATAGCCCCCTACAATGAGCAGTTCTTC. Protein: CASSQDRGIAPYNEQFF.

The rearrangement joins TRBV3-1 (or the pseudogene TRBV3-2) to TRBJ1-5; D is possibly TRBD1 (6 bases). The CDR3 consists of 13 residues. Germline V gene lookup returns CDR1 LGHDT and CDR2 YNNKEL (reference sequence). The V and J ends lost 4 bases and 5 bases respectively, with 9 bases between them. The CDR3 bases are TGTGCCAGCAGCCCCCGGACAGATCAGCCCCAGCATTTT. Protein sequence: CASSPRTDQPQHF.

This chain uses TRBV7-2 with TRBJ2-5; D gene unclear. V shed 5 bases and J shed 1 base, with 14 bases lying between them. The CDR3 is 15 amino acids. CDR1 SGHTA and CDR2 FQGNSA come from the germline V gene. The CDR3 region is CASSLGGDPQETQYF. CDR3 DNA sequence: TGTGCCAGCAGCCTAGGCGGAGATCCCCAAGAGACCCAGTACTTC.

The V gene is TRBV2, the J gene TRBJ2-6; 8 bases agree with TRBD2. The CDR3 totals 17 residues. Trimming at V came to 6 bases and at J to 1 base, leaving 8 bases not matched to a gene. Germline lookup yields CDR1 SNHLY and CDR2 FYNNEI. CDR3 in amino acids: CASRLAGLGSGANVLTF. The CDR3 nucleotides read TGTGCCAGCAGATTAGCGGGACTGGGGTCTGGGGCCAACGTCCTGACTTTC.

This chain joins TRBV10-3 and TRBJ2-7, with 7 nucleotides matching TRBD1. The V gene's germline CDR1 is ENHRY and CDR2 SYGVKD. The CDR3 totals 15 residues. V lost 3 bases and J lost 0; bases outside the gene matches: 5. The CDR3 here is CAISEKTGSSYEQYF. CDR3 in DNA: TGTGCCATCAGTGAAAAGACAGGGAGCTCCTACGAGCAGTACTTC.

The rearrangement links TRBV19 to TRBJ1-3; TRBD1 might be the D (5 bases). V lost 6 bases to trimming and J lost 0 bases, with 9 bases between them. CDR1 and CDR2 from the germline V gene are LNHDA and SQIVND (reference sequence). The CDR3 has 14 amino acids. DNA for the CDR3: TGTGCCAGTAGCTGGGGCCCCTCTGGAAACACCATATATTTT. Encoded protein: CASSWGPSGNTIYF.

The genes are TRBV3-1 (or the pseudogene TRBV3-2) and TRBJ2-5; 9 bases are a match to TRBD2. Per the germline V gene, CDR1 is LGHDT and CDR2 is YNNKEL (reference sequence). The CDR3 runs to 15 residues. V lost 4 bases and J lost 4; bases outside the gene matches: 7. The chain's CDR3 is CASSLMKTSGETQYF. For the CDR3, the DNA is TGTGCCAGCAGCCTAATGAAGACTAGCGGAGAGACCCAGTACTTC.

The rearrangement links TRBV19 to TRBJ1-5; 8 nucleotides line up with TRBD1. CDR1 and CDR2 from the germline V gene are LNHDA and SQIVND (reference sequence). This CDR3 is 16 amino acids long. J gave up 4 bases and V 5 bases, and 10 bases lay outside the gene matches. In nucleotides, the CDR3 is TGTGCCAGTAGTCCACTCTTACAGGGGGAGAATCAGCCCCAGCATTTT. This encodes CASSPLLQGENQPQHF.